This T cell receptor (beta chain) was recorded in a study of blood T cell repertoires in COVID-19. Study information: Sites in the United States, Italy and Spain provided acute and convalescent COVID-19 samples. T cells, B-cell-depleted T cells, or PBMCs supplied cDNA or gDNA.

In terms of age and location, participants ranged from roughly 18 to 89 years and lived in 24 US areas. Donors were grouped by their self-reported clinical history. The CDR3 totals 14 residues. Germline V gives CDR1 KGHSH, CDR2 LQKENI. V lost 3 bases and J 2 bases, leaving 10 bases between the germline ends. Clones were read by immunoSEQ multiplex PCR, and TCRdb kept only the in-frame ones, dropping some. The profile covers 300,000 to 350,000 clones, with about 90% appearing a single time and 4% to 5.5% taken by the ten largest. The V and J genes are TRBV18 and TRBJ1-2; D not certain. The clonotype comes from a woman between 18 and 30 years old with acute COVID-19. Sequenced: PBMCs or T cells enriched from blood (not recorded which). CDR3 amino acids: CASSPLRENYGYTF. The CDR3 region has the DNA TGTGCCAGCTCACCCCTCCGGGAGAACTATGGCTACACCTTC.